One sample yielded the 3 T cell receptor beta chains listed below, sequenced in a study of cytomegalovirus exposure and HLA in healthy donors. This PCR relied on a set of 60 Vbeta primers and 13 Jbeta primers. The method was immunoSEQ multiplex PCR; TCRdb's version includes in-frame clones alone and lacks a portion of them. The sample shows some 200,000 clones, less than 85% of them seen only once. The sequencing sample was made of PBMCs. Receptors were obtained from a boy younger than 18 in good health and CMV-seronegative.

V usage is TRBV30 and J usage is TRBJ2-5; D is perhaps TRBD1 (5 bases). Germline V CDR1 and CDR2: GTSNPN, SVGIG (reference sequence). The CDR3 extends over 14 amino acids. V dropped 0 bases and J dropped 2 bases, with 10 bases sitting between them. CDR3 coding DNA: TGTGCCTGGAGTGTCGGATGGACACAAGAGACCCAGTACTTC. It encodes CAWSVGWTQETQYF.

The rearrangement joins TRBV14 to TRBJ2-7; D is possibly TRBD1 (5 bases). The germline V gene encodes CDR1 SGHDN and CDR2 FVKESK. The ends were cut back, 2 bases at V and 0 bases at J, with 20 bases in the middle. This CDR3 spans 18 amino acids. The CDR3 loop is CASSQSWLPETVSYEQYF. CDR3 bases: TGTGCCAGCAGCCAAAGCTGGCTGCCCGAGACAGTCTCCTACGAGCAGTACTTC.

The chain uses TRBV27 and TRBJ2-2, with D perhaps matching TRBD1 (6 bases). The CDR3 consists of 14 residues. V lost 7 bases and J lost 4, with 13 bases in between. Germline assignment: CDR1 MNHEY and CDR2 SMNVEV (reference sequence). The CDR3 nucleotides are TGTGCCAGCATTCAGGGGTACGGCACCGGGGAGCTGTTTTTT. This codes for CASIQGYGTGELFF.